This TCR beta chain came from a study of shared clonotypes between healthy human individuals. Study-wide context: Researchers assigned three CD4 naive, three CD4 memory, two CD8 naive and one CD8 memory plate to each donor.

As to this clone: The germline gene is not matched at one end of the junction; a read error may be the cause.

The germline gives CDR1 SGHRS, CDR2 YFSETQ. This CDR3 comprises 14 residues. CD4+ cells were split into CD45RA+ naive and CD45RA-negative memory subsets. Libraries were prepared by immunoSEQ multiplex PCR; TCRdb keeps only in-frame clonotypes and omits some of them. The table includes over 850,000 clones, approximately 80% detected once. The chain carries TRBV5-1 and TRBJ2-1; no firm D call. The sequenced sample was memory CD4+ T cells from PBMCs. Subset of the sample: CD45RA-negative fraction. The TCR sequence derives from a young man in good health. Some clones in this sample may be carry-over from other donors' samples. The CDR3 region has the DNA TGCGCCAGCGGCTTTTATTTCCGGGACAATGAGCAGTTCTTC. Amino acid sequence: CASGFYFRDNEQFF.